A single T cell receptor (beta chain) is shown here with its context. Its antigen remains unidentified. The record originates from a study of shared clonotypes between healthy human individuals. Looking at the study overall: Per donor, CD8 memory used one plate, CD8 naive used two, CD4 memory used three and CD4 naive used three.

The CDR3 is 16 residues long. Germline assignment: CDR1 MDHEN and CDR2 SYDVKM. V was pared by 2 bases and J by 1 base, with 11 bases between. Every contributor of samples was a Caucasian grown-up residing in Nashville, Tennessee. Whole-study results and caveats: Clonotype sharing among donors was thought likely to change with sequencing depth.

Measured with immunoSEQ multiplex PCR; TCRdb has only the in-frame clones, and not every one. This sample has fewer than 200,000 clones; approximately 92% occur once, and the top ten carry 0.065% to 0.07%. This sequence originates from a woman aged 25-40 years in good health. Material: naive CD4+ T cells sorted from blood. Sample subset: CD45RA+ positively selected. The V gene is TRBV28, the J gene TRBJ1-4; D gene unclear. CDR3 bases: TGTGCCAGCAGTTTAGGCTACCATGGAACTAATGAAAAACTGTTTTTT. It encodes CASSLGYHGTNEKLFF. Full variable domain (remainder filled in from reference TRBV28 and TRBJ1-4): DVKVTQSSRYLVKRTGEKVFLECVQDMDHENMFWYRQDPGLGLRLIYFSYDVKMKEKGDIPEGYSVSREKKERFSLILESASTNQTSMYLCASSLGYHGTNEKLFFGSGTQLSVL.